This passage covers 3 T cell receptor beta chains from one sample sequenced in a study of T cell responses to AZD1222 COVID-19 vaccine. TCRdb's table, derived via immunoSEQ multiplex PCR, lists solely in-frame clones and lacks some. The repertoire includes about 59,000 clones, roughly 89% of them detected once, and roughly 6.1% sits in the top ten. The sequenced sample was peripheral blood, obtained 28 days after the second AZD1222 dose. These receptors were obtained from an adult who received the AZD1222 COVID-19 vaccine.

V is TRBV7-8 and J is TRBJ1-2; 11 bases line up with TRBD1. J lost 10 bases, V lost 5 bases, and 9 bases had no gene match. Germline V CDR1 and CDR2: SGHVS, FQNEAQ. There are 14 residues in the CDR3. CDR3 in amino acids: CASSRTGQGEVYTF. The CDR3 DNA sequence: TGTGCCAGCAGCCGAACGGGACAGGGGGAGGTCTACACCTTC.

V is TRBV19 and J is TRBJ2-1; D might be TRBD1 or TRBD2, each matching 5 bases. Germline CDR1 reads LNHDA; CDR2 reads SQIVND (reference sequence). The CDR3 has 13 amino acids. Trimming removed 2 bases from V and 9 bases from J, with 11 bases in between. The CDR3 DNA reads as TGTGCCAGTAGTATAACCTCTGGGGGTGAGCAGTTCTTC. Amino acid sequence: CASSITSGGEQFF. Drawing the rest from reference TRBV19 and TRBJ2-1, the complete variable domain is DGGITQSPKYLFRKEGQNVTLSCEQNLNHDAMYWYRQDPGQGLRLIYYSQIVNDFQKGDIAEGYSVSREKKESFPLTVTSAQKNPTAFYLCASSITSGGEQFFGPGTRLTVL.

The rearrangement joins TRBV5-1 to TRBJ1-6; 9 bases match TRBD1. The CDR3 is made up of 15 amino acids. The J segment lost 10 bases and the V segment lost 0 bases, leaving 5 bases of the junction unmatched. The germline gives CDR1 SGHRS, CDR2 YFSETQ. CDR3 amino acids: CASSLAGQGRSPLHF. The CDR3 DNA sequence: TGCGCCAGCAGCTTGGCGGGACAGGGCAGGTCACCCCTCCACTTT.